The following is a T cell receptor beta chain sequence with its context. Its target is unknown. This record comes from a study of cytomegalovirus exposure and HLA in healthy donors. Study findings and constraints: TCR beta chains numbering 164 were designated cytomegalovirus-associated. Sequence variants that were highly shared formed a cluster that was likely a sequencing artifact.

Germline V CDR1 and CDR2: SGHNT, YYREEE (reference sequence). The CDR3 runs 15 residues. Deletions cut 7 bases from V and 2 bases from J, with 13 bases between. The PCR ran on 60 Vbeta and 13 Jbeta primers. TCRdb's table, derived via immunoSEQ multiplex PCR, lists solely in-frame clones and lacks some. This table holds more than 30,000 clones. The chain employs TRBV5-4 and TRBJ2-6, with a tentative D call TRBD1 (6 bases). Source material: PBMCs. This clonotype was sampled from a man aged 40-55 years in good health and CMV-seropositive. In DNA form, the CDR3 reads TGTGCCAGCGGACTTACAGGGACTGGGGCCAACGTCCTGACTTTC. Translated, it gives CASGLTGTGANVLTF.